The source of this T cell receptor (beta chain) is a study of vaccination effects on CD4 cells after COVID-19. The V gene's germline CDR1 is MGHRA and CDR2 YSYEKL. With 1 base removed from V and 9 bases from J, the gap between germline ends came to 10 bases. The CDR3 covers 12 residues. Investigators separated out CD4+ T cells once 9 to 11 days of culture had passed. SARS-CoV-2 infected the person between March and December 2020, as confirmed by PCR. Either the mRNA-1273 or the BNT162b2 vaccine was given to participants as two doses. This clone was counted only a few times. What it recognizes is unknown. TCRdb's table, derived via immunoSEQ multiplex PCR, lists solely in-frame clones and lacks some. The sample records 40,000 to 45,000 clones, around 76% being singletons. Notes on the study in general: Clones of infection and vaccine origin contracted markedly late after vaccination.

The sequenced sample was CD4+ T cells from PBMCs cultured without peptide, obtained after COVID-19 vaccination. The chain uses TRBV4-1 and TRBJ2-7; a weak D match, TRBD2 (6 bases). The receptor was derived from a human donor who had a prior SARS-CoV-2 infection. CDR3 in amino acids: CASSQGAGRQYF. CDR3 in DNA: TGCGCCAGCAGCCAAGGGGCGGGAAGGCAGTACTTC.